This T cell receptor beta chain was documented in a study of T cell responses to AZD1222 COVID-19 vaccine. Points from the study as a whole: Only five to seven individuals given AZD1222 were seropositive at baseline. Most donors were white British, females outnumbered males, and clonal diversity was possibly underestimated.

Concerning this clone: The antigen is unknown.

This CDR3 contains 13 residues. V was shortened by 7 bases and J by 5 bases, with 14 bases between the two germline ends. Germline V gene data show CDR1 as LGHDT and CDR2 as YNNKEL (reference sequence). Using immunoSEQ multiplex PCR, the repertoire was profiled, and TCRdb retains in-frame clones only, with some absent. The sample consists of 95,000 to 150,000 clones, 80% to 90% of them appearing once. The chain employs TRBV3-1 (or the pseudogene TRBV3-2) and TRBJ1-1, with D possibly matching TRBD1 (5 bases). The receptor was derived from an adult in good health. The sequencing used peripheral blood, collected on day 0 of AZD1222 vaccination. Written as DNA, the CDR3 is TGTGCCAGCACCTCAGGGCAGACGACTGAAGCTTTCTTT. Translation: CASTSGQTTEAFF.